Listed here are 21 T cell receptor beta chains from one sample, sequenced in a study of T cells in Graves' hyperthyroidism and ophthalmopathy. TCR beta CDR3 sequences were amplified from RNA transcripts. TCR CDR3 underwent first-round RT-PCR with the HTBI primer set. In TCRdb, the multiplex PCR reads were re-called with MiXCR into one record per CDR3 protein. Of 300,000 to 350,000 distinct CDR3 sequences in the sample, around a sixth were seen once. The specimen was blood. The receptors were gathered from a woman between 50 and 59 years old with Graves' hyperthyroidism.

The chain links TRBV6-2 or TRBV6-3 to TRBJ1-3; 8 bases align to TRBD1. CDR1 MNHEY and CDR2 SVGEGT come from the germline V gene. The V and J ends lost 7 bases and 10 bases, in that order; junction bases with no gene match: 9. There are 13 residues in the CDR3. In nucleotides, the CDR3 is TGTGCCAGCAACCCAGGACAGGGCTGGACCATATATTTT. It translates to CASNPGQGWTIYF.

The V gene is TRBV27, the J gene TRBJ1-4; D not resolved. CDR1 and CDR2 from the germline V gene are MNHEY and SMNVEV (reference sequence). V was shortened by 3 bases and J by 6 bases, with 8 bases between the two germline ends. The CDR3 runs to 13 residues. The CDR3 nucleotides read TGTGCCAGCAGTTTTTTCGGGGATGAAAAACTGTTTTTT. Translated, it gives CASSFFGDEKLFF.

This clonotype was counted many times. The CDR3 DNA follows: TGTGCCAGCAGCCCGAGATTCTCTGGGGCCAACGTCCTGACTTTC. This sequence encodes CASSPRFSGANVLTF. This sequence joins TRBV27 and TRBJ2-6; D is unresolved. V lost 6 bases and J lost 0, with 9 bases in between. There are 15 residues in the CDR3. Germline CDR1 MNHEY, CDR2 SMNVEV (reference sequence).

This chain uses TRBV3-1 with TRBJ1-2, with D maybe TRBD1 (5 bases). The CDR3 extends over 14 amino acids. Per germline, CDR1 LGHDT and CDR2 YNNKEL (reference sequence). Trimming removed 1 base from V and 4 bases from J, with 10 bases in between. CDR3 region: CASSQGGRSYGYTF. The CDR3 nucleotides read TGTGCCAGCAGCCAAGGGGGACGGAGCTATGGCTACACCTTC.

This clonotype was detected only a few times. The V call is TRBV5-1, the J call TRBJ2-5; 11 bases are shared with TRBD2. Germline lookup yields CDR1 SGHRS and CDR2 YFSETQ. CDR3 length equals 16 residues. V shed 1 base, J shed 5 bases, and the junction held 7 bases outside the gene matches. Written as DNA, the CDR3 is TGCGCCAGCAGCTTGCAAACTAGCGGGGGTTCGGAGACCCAGTACTTC. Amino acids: CASSLQTSGGSETQYF.

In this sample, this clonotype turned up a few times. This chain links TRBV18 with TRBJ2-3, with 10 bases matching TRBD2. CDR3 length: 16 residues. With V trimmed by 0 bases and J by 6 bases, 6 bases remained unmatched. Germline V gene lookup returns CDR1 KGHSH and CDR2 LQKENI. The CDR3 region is CASSPPLAGALDTQYF. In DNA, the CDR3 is TGTGCCAGCTCACCACCCCTAGCGGGGGCTCTCGATACGCAGTATTTT. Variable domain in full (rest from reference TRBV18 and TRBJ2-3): NAGVMQNPRHLVRRRGQEARLRCSPMKGHSHVYWYRQLPEEGLKFMVYLQKENIIDESGMPKERFSAEFPKEGPSILRIQQVVRGDSAAYFCASSPPLAGALDTQYFGPGTRLTVL.

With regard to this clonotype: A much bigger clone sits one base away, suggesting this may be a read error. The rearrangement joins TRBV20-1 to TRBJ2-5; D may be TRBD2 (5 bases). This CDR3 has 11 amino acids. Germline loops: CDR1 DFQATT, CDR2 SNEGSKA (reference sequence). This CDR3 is CSTRFQETQYF. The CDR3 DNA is TGCAGTACTAGATTCCAAGAGACCCAGTACTTC.

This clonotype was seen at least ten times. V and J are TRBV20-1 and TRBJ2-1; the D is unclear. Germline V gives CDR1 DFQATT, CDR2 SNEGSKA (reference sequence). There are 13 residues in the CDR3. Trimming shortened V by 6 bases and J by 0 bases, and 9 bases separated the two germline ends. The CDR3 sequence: CSAPESSYNEQFF. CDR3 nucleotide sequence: TGCAGTGCCCCGGAAAGCTCCTACAATGAGCAGTTCTTC.

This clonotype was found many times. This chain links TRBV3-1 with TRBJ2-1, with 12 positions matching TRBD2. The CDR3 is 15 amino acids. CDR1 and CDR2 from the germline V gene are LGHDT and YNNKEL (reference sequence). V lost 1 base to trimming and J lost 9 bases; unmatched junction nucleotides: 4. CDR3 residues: CASSQASGGASEQFF. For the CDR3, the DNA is TGTGCCAGCAGCCAAGCTAGCGGGGGGGCCAGTGAGCAGTTCTTC.

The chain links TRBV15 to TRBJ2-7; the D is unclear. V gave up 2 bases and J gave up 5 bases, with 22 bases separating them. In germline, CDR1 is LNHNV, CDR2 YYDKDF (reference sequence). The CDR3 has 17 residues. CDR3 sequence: CATSRQRSSARGHEQYF. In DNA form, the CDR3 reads TGTGCCACCAGCAGACAGAGGAGTTCGGCCAGAGGCCACGAGCAGTACTTC.

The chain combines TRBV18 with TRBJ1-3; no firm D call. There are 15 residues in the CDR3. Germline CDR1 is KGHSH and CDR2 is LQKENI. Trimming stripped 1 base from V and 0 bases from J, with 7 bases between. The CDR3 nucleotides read TGTGCCAGCTCACCACAGGGCCCCTCTGGAAACACCATATATTTT. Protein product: CASSPQGPSGNTIYF.

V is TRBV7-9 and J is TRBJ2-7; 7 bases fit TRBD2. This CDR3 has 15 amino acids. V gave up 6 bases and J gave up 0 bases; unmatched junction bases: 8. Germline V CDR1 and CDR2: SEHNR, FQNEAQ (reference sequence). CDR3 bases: TGTGCCAGCAGTTATGGGAGGGTTAGCTCCTACGAGCAGTACTTC. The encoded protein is CASSYGRVSSYEQYF.

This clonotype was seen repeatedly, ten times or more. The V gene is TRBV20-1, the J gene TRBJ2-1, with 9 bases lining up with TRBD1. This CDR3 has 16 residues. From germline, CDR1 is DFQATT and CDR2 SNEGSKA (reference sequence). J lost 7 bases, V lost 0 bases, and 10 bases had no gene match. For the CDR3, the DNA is TGCAGTGCTAGAGATCAGTGGGGACAGGGCGAGAATGAGCAGTTCTTC. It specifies CSARDQWGQGENEQFF.

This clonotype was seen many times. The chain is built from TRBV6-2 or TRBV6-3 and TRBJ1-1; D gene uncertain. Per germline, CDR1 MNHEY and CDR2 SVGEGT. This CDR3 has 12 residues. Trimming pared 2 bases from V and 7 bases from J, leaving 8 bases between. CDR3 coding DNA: TGTGCCAGCAGTTACGAGTTCAGTGAAGCTTTCTTT. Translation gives CASSYEFSEAFF.

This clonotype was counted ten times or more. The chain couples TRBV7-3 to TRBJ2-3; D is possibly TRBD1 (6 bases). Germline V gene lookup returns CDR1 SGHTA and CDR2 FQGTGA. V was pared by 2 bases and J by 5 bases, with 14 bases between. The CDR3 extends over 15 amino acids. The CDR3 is CASSLYSGVEDTQYF. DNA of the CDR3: TGTGCCAGCAGCTTATATTCAGGGGTCGAAGATACGCAGTATTTT.

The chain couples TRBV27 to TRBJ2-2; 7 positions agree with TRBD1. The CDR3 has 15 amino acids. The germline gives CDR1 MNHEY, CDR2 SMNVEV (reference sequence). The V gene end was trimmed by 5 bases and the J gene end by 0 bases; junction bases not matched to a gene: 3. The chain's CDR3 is CASSHRGPNTGELFF. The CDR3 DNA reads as TGTGCCAGCAGTCACAGGGGCCCGAACACCGGGGAGCTGTTTTTT.

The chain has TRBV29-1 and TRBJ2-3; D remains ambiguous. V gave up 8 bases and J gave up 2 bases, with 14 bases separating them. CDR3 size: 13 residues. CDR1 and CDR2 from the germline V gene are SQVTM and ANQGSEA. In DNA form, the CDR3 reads TGCAGCCCGTGGTGGCAGGACACAGATACGCAGTATTTT. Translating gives CSPWWQDTDTQYF.

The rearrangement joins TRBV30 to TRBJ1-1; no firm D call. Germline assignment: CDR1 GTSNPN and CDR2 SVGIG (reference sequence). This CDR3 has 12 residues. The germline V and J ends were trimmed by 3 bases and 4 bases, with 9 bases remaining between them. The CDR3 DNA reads TGTGCCTGGAGCCCGGCCGGCACTGAAGCTTTCTTT. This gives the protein CAWSPAGTEAFF.

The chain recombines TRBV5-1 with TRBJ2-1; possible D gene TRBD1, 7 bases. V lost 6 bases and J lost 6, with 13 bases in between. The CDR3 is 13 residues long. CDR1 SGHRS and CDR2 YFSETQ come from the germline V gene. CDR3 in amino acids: CASTEGARNEQFF. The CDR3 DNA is TGCGCCAGCACGGAGGGGGCCCGCAATGAGCAGTTCTTC. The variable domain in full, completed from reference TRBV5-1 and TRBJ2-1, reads KAGVTQTPRYLIKTRGQQVTLSCSPISGHRSVSWYQQTPGQGLQFLFEYFSETQRNKGNFPGRFSGRQFSNSRSEMNVSTLELGDSALYLCASTEGARNEQFFGPGTRLTVL.

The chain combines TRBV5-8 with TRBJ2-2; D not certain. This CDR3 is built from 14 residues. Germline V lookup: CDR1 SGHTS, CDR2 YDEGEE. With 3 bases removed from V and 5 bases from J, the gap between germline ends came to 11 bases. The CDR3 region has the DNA TGTGCCAGCAGCTCGGTAGAGTTTACCGGGGAGCTGTTTTTT. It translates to CASSSVEFTGELFF.

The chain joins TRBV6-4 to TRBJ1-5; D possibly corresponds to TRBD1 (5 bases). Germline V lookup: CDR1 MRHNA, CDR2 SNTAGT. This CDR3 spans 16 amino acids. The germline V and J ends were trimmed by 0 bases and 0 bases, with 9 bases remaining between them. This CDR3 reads CASSDSSRDSNQPQHF. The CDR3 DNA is TGTGCCAGCAGTGACTCGTCCAGGGATAGCAATCAGCCCCAGCATTTT.